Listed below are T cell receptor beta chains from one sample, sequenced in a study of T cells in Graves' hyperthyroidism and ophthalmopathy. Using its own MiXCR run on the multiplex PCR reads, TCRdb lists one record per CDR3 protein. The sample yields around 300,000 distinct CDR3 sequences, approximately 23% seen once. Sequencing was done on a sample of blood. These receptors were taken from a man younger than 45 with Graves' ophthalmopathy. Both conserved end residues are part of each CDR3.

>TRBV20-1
CSARQGNTEASF
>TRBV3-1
CASSQALWGGATYEQYF
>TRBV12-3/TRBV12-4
CASRGTGMEETQYF
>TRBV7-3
CASSSGWGTEAFF
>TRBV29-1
CSVGGQGAAVRDTQYF
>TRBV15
CATSREEGEGSYEQYF
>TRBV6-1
CASSSSLSVSYEQYF
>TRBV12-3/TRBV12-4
CASSVLGQGGNERFF
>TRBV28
CASSSIAGVYEQYF
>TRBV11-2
CASSIPIGQQVYEQYF
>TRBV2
CASTMDRETPLNYGYTF
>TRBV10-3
CAISARQGALTLNTEAFF
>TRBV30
CAWSQGTSGSKQFF
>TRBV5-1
CASSLVAGGPINEQFF
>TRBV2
CASSGDRGQPQHF
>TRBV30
CAWSPQGINEKLFF
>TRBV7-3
CASSLTGGGTQYF
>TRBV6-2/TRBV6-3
CASSYDSRSGEQYF
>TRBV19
CASRRQGDDTQYF
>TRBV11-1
CASSLGREGVYNEQFF
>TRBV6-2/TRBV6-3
CASSFSGFQPQHF
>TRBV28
CASSLGAPSRELFF
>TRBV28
CASRGQGPTQPQHF
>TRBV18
CASSPGSEGRREQYF
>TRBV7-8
CASSLPGTLNEQFF
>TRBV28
CASSFPGSTDTQYF
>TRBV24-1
CATSGGGDPTGELFF
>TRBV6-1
CASSSTGTEAFF
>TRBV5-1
CASSPTTGAYTEAFF
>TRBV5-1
CASSFTDKPTGELFF
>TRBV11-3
CASSFRRDRVSMNTEAFF
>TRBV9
CASSPVRDRNYEQYF
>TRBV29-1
CSVWGSSKTPYEQYF
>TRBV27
CASFGLAGTYEQYF
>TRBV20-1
CSARVQGRPNSPLHF
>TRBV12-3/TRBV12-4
CASSAIIMGQGWTGEQYF
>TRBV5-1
CASSLDELRGYTF
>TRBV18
CASSPQGPNEQFF
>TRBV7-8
CASSLAKTGGTGELFF
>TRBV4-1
CASSQASRDRFRGQFF
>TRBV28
CAPQSAGVGDEQFF
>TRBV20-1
CSAVNYGYTF
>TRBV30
CAWAPGGNYGYTF
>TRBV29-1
CSVADAFNQPQHF
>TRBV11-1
CASQRGGDGYTF
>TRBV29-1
CSVDVGQGINTGELFF
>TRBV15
CATSRKPGQGGAGPPNTQYF
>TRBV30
CAWRISGQGTYEQYF
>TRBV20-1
CSARTSGRSYEQYF
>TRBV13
CASSLEGQKNTGELFF
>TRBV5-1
CASSRDRQTMNTGELFF